This T cell receptor (beta chain) derives from a study of blood T cell repertoires in COVID-19. Turning to the study itself: Sites in the United States, Italy and Spain provided acute and convalescent COVID-19 samples. T cells, B-cell-depleted T cells, or PBMCs provided the cDNA or gDNA that served as material.

Original methodology: It was from reference gene primer amplification that nucleated cell counts were estimated. Only in-frame clones appear in the TCRdb table, and some are missing; sequencing was by immunoSEQ multiplex PCR. Clone size and the V and J calls come from that table; the DNA yielded D and trimming. Among fewer than 500,000 clones listed, roughly 85% were seen once. J gave up 0 bases and V 7 bases, and 13 bases lay outside the gene matches. The CDR3 spans 18 residues. In germline, CDR1 is MNHEY, CDR2 SMNVEV (reference sequence). The specimen sequenced was peripheral blood. The gene calls are TRBV27 and TRBJ2-1; 9 bases agree with TRBD2. The origin of this receptor is a woman in her 30s with active or convalescent COVID-19. The CDR3 DNA reads as TGTGCCAGCAAGTGGCTAGCGGGAAGGCAGGACTCCTACAATGAGCAGTTCTTC. This gives the protein CASKWLAGRQDSYNEQFF.